A single sample gave rise to the 28 T cell receptor beta chains below, sequenced in a study of T-cell reconstitution after alpha-beta-depleted transplantation in children. The authors prepared the TCRbeta library with unique molecular identifiers. TCRdb reprocessed the PCR reads with MiXCR, giving one entry per CDR3 protein. Among some 200,000 distinct CDR3 sequences listed, roughly 6.8% were seen once. This material consisted of PBMCs from the stem cell graft donor, taken from the stem cell graft. These receptors came from a human donor who donated a stem cell graft to a child with Wiskott-Aldrich syndrome.

This clonotype was found many times. This sequence joins TRBV20-1 and TRBJ2-7, with TRBD2 matching over 8 bases. In germline, CDR1 is DFQATT, CDR2 SNEGSKA (reference sequence). This CDR3 is 14 amino acids long. Trimming took 3 bases from V and 6 from J; bases not matched to a gene: 10. CDR3 residues: CSASRAGGGGEQYF. The DNA for the CDR3 is TGCAGTGCTAGTAGGGCCGGGGGGGGTGGCGAGCAGTACTTC.

This clonotype was picked up many times. The rearrangement links TRBV6-5 to TRBJ1-4; no clear D. The CDR3 spans 14 residues. CDR1 is MNHEY, CDR2 SVGAGI, per germline. Trimming took 2 bases from V and 8 from J, leaving 12 bases between them. CDR3: CASSYGQEGEKLFF. The CDR3 nucleotides read TGTGCCAGCAGTTACGGGCAGGAGGGAGAAAAACTGTTTTTT.

On this clonotype: This may come from a read error, since a much larger clone is one base off. The V gene is TRBV5-1, the J gene TRBJ1-1; 7 positions agree with TRBD1. The CDR3 extends over 13 amino acids. Germline assignment: CDR1 SGHRS and CDR2 YFSETQ. The CDR3 region is CDSSFQGGTEAFF. DNA for the CDR3: TGCGACAGCAGCTTTCAGGGGGGGACTGAAGCTTTCTTT.

At least ten counts were recorded for this clonotype. The DNA of the CDR3 is TGTGCCAGCAGCTTAGAGTGGGACCCTGGCACAGATACGCAGTATTTT. It yields the protein CASSLEWDPGTDTQYF. V is TRBV7-2 and J is TRBJ2-3; D assignment may be TRBD1 or TRBD2 (5 bases each). There are 16 residues in the CDR3. Trimming took off 1 base at V and 1 base at J, with 12 bases between the two ends. Germline V gene lookup returns CDR1 SGHTA and CDR2 FQGNSA.

This clonotype appeared many times. This chain links TRBV29-1 with TRBJ2-1; D gene ambiguous. The CDR3 contains 10 residues. The germline V and J ends were trimmed by 6 bases and 7 bases, with 7 bases remaining between them. Germline CDR1 reads SQVTM; CDR2 reads ANQGSEA. The CDR3 loop reads CSVWENEQFF. In nucleotides, the CDR3 is TGCAGCGTGTGGGAAAATGAGCAGTTCTTC.

This clonotype was observed many times. The V and J genes are TRBV2 and TRBJ2-7; the match to TRBD1 covers 7 bases. V lost 2 bases, J lost 2 bases, and 6 bases stayed unmatched. Per the germline V gene, CDR1 is SNHLY and CDR2 is FYNNEI. The CDR3 loop spans 15 amino acids. The CDR3 DNA is TGTGCCAGCAGTGAAAATCGGGACAGTACCTACGAGCAGTACTTC. It yields the protein CASSENRDSTYEQYF.

The V gene is TRBV13, the J gene TRBJ2-7, with unresolved D. Looked up from germline, CDR1 is PRHDT and CDR2 is FYEKMQ (reference sequence). The germline V and J ends were trimmed by 5 bases and 2 bases, with 10 bases remaining between them. The CDR3 is made up of 13 amino acids. CDR3 residues: CASSPPNAYEQYF. The DNA of the CDR3 is TGTGCCAGCAGCCCCCCTAATGCCTACGAGCAGTACTTC.

This clonotype has ten or more counts. CDR3 DNA: TGCAGTGCTAGTGGACAGAACTACGAGCAGTACTTC. Its translation is CSASGQNYEQYF. The chain carries TRBV20-1 and TRBJ2-7, with a tentative D call TRBD1 (6 bases). Trimming cost V 3 bases and J 3 bases, with 9 bases left between them. Germline CDR1 DFQATT, CDR2 SNEGSKA (reference sequence). The CDR3 consists of 12 residues.

This clonotype was counted many times. The J gene is TRBJ2-1, the V gene TRBV6-1, with a tentative D call TRBD1 (6 bases). Per the germline V gene, CDR1 is MNHNS and CDR2 is SASEGT. Between the trimmed V and J ends, which lost 6 bases and 5 bases, there was a span of 14 bases. This CDR3 contains 14 residues. CDR3 sequence reads: CASSPHRADNEQFF. The CDR3, as DNA: TGTGCCAGCAGCCCCCACAGGGCAGACAATGAGCAGTTCTTC.

This clonotype was recorded many times. CDR3 nucleotides: TGTGCCAGCAGCTTACGGACTAGCGCGAGTGAGCAGTACTTC. Protein product: CASSLRTSASEQYF. This chain links TRBV7-2 with TRBJ2-7, with 9 bases identical to TRBD2. This CDR3 comprises 14 residues. Germline values: CDR1 SGHTA, CDR2 FQGNSA. Unmatched junction bases numbered 6, after V lost 2 bases and J lost 7 bases.

Many counts were recorded for this clonotype. The chain has TRBV6-1 and TRBJ2-3; the D gene is possibly TRBD1 (6 bases). V was pared by 3 bases and J by 2 bases, with 15 bases between. Germline V gives CDR1 MNHNS, CDR2 SASEGT. This CDR3 is 16 amino acids long. CDR3 in amino acids: CASSDEDSPHTDTQYF. CDR3 in DNA: TGTGCCAGCAGTGACGAGGACAGCCCTCACACAGATACGCAGTATTTT.

This clonotype was counted ten times or more. The chain couples TRBV2 to TRBJ2-7; D gene ambiguous. Germline assignment: CDR1 SNHLY and CDR2 FYNNEI. CDR3 size: 13 residues. The germline V and J ends were trimmed by 7 bases and 3 bases, with 13 bases remaining between them. In DNA form, the CDR3 reads TGTGCCAGCAAACGGCTTTCGGGCTACGAGCAGTACTTC. It yields the protein CASKRLSGYEQYF.

This clonotype was seen more than once but under ten times. The gene calls are TRBV18 and TRBJ2-3, with D possibly matching TRBD1 (5 bases). V shed 6 bases and J shed 0 bases, with 7 bases lying between them. Germline V gene sequence: CDR1 KGHSH, CDR2 LQKENI. The CDR3 is 13 amino acids. The CDR3 loop reads CASSGQSTDTQYF. The CDR3, as DNA: TGTGCCAGCTCCGGACAAAGCACAGATACGCAGTATTTT.

At least ten counts were recorded for this clonotype. The rearrangement uses TRBV10-1 and TRBJ2-7; D could derive from TRBD1 or TRBD2 (5 bases each). CDR1 is WNHNN, CDR2 SYGVQD, per germline (reference sequence). Trimming pared 9 bases from V and 2 bases from J, leaving 14 bases between. The CDR3 contains 13 residues. The CDR3, as DNA: TGCGCCAGTTCGAGGGACCGACCCTACGAGCAGTACTTC. It is translated as CASSRDRPYEQYF.

This clonotype was picked up many times. The V and J genes are TRBV5-1 and TRBJ2-7; TRBD1 agrees at 9 bases. The CDR3 runs 15 residues. CDR1 is SGHRS, CDR2 YFSETQ, per germline. V gave up 0 bases and J gave up 1 base; unmatched junction bases: 2. The CDR3 DNA reads TGCGCCAGCAGCTTGGGACAGGGGGTTTCCTACGAGCAGTACTTC. This encodes CASSLGQGVSYEQYF.

This clonotype appeared many times. The rearrangement uses TRBV2 and TRBJ2-1; weak D call: TRBD2 (6 bases). The CDR3 extends over 13 amino acids. V lost 8 bases and J lost 6, with 14 bases in between. The V gene's germline CDR1 is SNHLY and CDR2 FYNNEI. This CDR3 reads CASGLDYLNEQFF. DNA of the CDR3: TGTGCCAGCGGACTGGACTATCTCAATGAGCAGTTCTTC.

In this sample, this clonotype turned up many times. The genes are TRBV29-1 and TRBJ1-2, with D tentatively TRBD1 (5 bases). CDR3 length equals 13 residues. The germline V and J ends were trimmed by 7 bases and 8 bases, with 20 bases remaining between them. Germline V gene lookup returns CDR1 SQVTM and CDR2 ANQGSEA. The CDR3 DNA reads TGCAGCGCGACCACCCTGGGGGGTGGGGGCTACACCTTC. Its translation: CSATTLGGGGYTF.

The V gene is TRBV3-1, the J gene TRBJ1-2; unclear D gene. The V gene lost 2 bases and the J gene lost 4 bases, with 14 bases spanning the gap. Per the germline V gene, CDR1 is LGHDT and CDR2 is YNNKEL (reference sequence). The CDR3 covers 15 residues. The CDR3 here is CASSQSNQLTYGYTF. The CDR3 bases are TGTGCCAGCAGCCAATCAAACCAGCTAACCTATGGCTACACCTTC.

This clonotype showed up many times. The chain uses TRBV20-1 and TRBJ1-1, with a possible D match to TRBD1 (6 bases). V was shortened by 3 bases and J by 3 bases, with 11 bases between the two germline ends. The CDR3 spans 13 residues. CDR1 and CDR2 (germline): DFQATT, SNEGSKA (reference sequence). CDR3 DNA sequence: TGCAGTGCTAGTTTGCCAGGGGACACTGAAGCTTTCTTT. The encoded protein is CSASLPGDTEAFF.

Comments on this clonotype: A clone one base away is much larger, so this may be a read error. DNA of the CDR3: TGTGCCAGCAGTTACTCTCCCCAGGGGTCGGCCGGGCAGTACTTC. Translated: CASSYSPQGSAGQYF. The gene calls are TRBV6-5 and TRBJ2-7, with D tentatively TRBD1 (6 bases). Germline loops: CDR1 MNHEY, CDR2 SVGAGI. Trimming left V 0 bases short and J 9 bases short, with 18 bases between. The CDR3 is 15 residues long.

The CDR3 sequence is CASSLVTSGGNEQFF. For the CDR3, the DNA is TGCGCCAGCAGCTTGGTAACTAGCGGCGGCAATGAGCAGTTCTTC. The chain employs TRBV5-1 and TRBJ2-1; 8 bases are shared with TRBD2. This CDR3 region has 15 residues. Germline-derived CDR1 and CDR2 are SGHRS and YFSETQ. With 0 bases clipped from V and 6 bases from J, the junction kept 5 bases outside the gene matches.

The chain is built from TRBV5-1 and TRBJ1-2; D is ambiguous. The CDR3 has 15 amino acids. Germline assignment: CDR1 SGHRS and CDR2 YFSETQ. Trimming removed 4 bases from V and 6 bases from J, with 19 bases in between. The CDR3: CASSDPSPGINGYTF. The CDR3 DNA follows: TGCGCCAGCAGCGATCCCTCTCCGGGTATCAATGGCTACACCTTC.

This clonotype showed up many times. The chain combines TRBV12-3 or TRBV12-4 with TRBJ2-2; 10 bases fit TRBD1. CDR3 length: 15 residues. Unmatched junction bases numbered 5, after V lost 4 bases and J lost 6 bases. The CDR3 loop reads CASSSRTGGAGELFF. CDR3 nucleotides: TGTGCCAGCAGTTCCCGGACAGGGGGTGCCGGGGAGCTGTTTTTT.

This clonotype turned up a few times. The chain employs TRBV24-1 and TRBJ1-1, with D unresolved. This CDR3 region has 13 residues. Germline V gives CDR1 KGHDR, CDR2 SFDVKD. Trimming removed 7 bases at V and 5 bases at J, with 13 bases between. In DNA form, the CDR3 reads TGTGCCACCAGAGGTGGGGTACGAACTGAAGCTTTCTTT. Protein product: CATRGGVRTEAFF.

The chain employs TRBV18 and TRBJ2-5, with D perhaps TRBD1 or TRBD2 (5 bases each). Trimming stripped 10 bases from V and 4 bases from J, with 16 bases between. Germline lookup yields CDR1 KGHSH and CDR2 LQKENI. The CDR3 spans 13 residues. The CDR3 reads CATVGARGETQYF. The CDR3 DNA follows: TGTGCCACTGTCGGGGCCCGGGGAGAGACCCAGTACTTC.

The chain recombines TRBV9 with TRBJ1-3; D ambiguous. The ends were cut back, 4 bases at V and 0 bases at J, with 11 bases in the middle. The V gene's germline CDR1 is SGDLS and CDR2 YYNGEE. This CDR3 spans 15 amino acids. CDR3: CASSPNGVSGNTIYF. As DNA, the CDR3 is TGTGCCAGCAGCCCAAACGGGGTCTCTGGAAACACCATATATTTT.

This clonotype was seen repeatedly, ten times or more. This chain joins TRBV10-1 and TRBJ2-7; D is ambiguous. Trimming cost V 6 bases and J 5 bases, with 11 bases left between them. CDR1 is WNHNN, CDR2 SYGVQD, per germline (reference sequence). The CDR3 consists of 12 residues. CDR3 nucleotide sequence: TGCGCCAGCAGCGATAGAGCGAACGAGCAGTACTTC. This gives the protein CASSDRANEQYF.

This clonotype was seen just once. A much more abundant neighbour one base away suggests this may be a read error. The chain combines TRBV5-4 with TRBJ2-7; tentative D call: TRBD1 (6 bases). Looked up from germline, CDR1 is SGHNT and CDR2 is YYREEE (reference sequence). The CDR3 has 13 residues. DNA of the CDR3: TGTGACAGCAGTCATAAACAGGGCTACGAGCAGTACTTC. The encoded protein is CDSSHKQGYEQYF.